The 25 T cell receptor beta chains reported below all come from one sample, sequenced in a study of neurological immune-mediated disorders. Specified time point: longitudinal time-point 2. TCRdb recomputed calls from the 5' RACE reads with MiXCR, one row per CDR3 protein. The sample consists of about 80,000 distinct CDR3 sequences, over 4.5% of them appearing once. The sample comprised PBMCs. The receptors were gathered from a woman aged 55-70 years with multiple sclerosis.

This clonotype was seen repeatedly, ten times or more. The CDR3 DNA follows: TGCGCCAGCAGGTTGAGCCAGGTAGCAGGAGCTGAAGCTTTCTTT. Residues: CASRLSQVAGAEAFF. V usage is TRBV5-1 and J usage is TRBJ1-1; D call uncertain. Germline values: CDR1 SGHRS, CDR2 YFSETQ. Between the trimmed V and J ends, which lost 5 bases and 6 bases, there was a span of 20 bases. The CDR3 loop spans 15 amino acids. Based on the CDR3 plus reference TRBV5-1 and TRBJ1-1, the full variable domain is KAGVTQTPRYLIKTRGQQVTLSCSPISGHRSVSWYQQTPGQGLQFLFEYFSETQRNKGNFPGRFSGRQFSNSRSEMNVSTLELGDSALYLCASRLSQVAGAEAFFGQGTRLTVV.

The sample holds many counts of this clonotype. J is TRBJ1-1 and V is TRBV28; 7 bases are shared with TRBD1. Germline V gives CDR1 MDHEN, CDR2 SYDVKM. V lost 5 bases and J lost 3; bases outside the gene matches: 12. The CDR3 sequence is 16 residues long. The CDR3 here is CASSLGAPGGYTEAFF. In DNA, the CDR3 is TGTGCCAGCAGTCTAGGAGCCCCAGGGGGTTACACTGAAGCTTTCTTT.

As concerns this clonotype: A clone one base away is much larger, so this may be a read error. The chain combines TRBV12-3 or TRBV12-4 with TRBJ1-4, with D perhaps TRBD1 (6 bases). The CDR3 covers 12 residues. CDR3: CVSSDSNEKLFF. The CDR3 DNA reads as TGTGTCAGCTCGGACAGTAATGAAAAACTGTTTTTT.

The chain couples TRBV6-5 to TRBJ2-6, with no clear D. The CDR3 is 15 amino acids. The V gene's germline CDR1 is MNHEY and CDR2 SVGAGI. Trimming pared 1 base from V and 1 base from J, leaving 5 bases between. In DNA form, the CDR3 reads TGTGCCAGCAGTTACTGGCCATCTGGGGCCAACGTCCTGACTTTC. Its translation: CASSYWPSGANVLTF.

This clonotype was recorded a few times. Sequence at one end of the junction differs from germline and may be a read error. V is TRBV6-1 and J is TRBJ2-3; 9 positions match TRBD2. The CDR3 has 16 residues. CDR1 is MNHNS, CDR2 SASEGT, per germline. The CDR3 sequence is CASSEAEGTSTDTQYF. In DNA, the CDR3 is TGTGCCAGCAGTGAAGCAGAGGGGACTAGCACGGATACGCAGTATTTT.

This clonotype has a handful of counts. The chain joins TRBV6-1 to TRBJ1-5; D is uncertain. The germline CDR1 and CDR2 sequences are MNHNS and SASEGT. The CDR3 is 14 amino acids. The V end was cut by 8 bases, the J end by 3 bases, with 14 bases between. The CDR3 region has the DNA TGTGCCAGCCTTCGTGACGGTAACAATCAGCCCCAGCATTTT. Translation gives CASLRDGNNQPQHF.

This clonotype has ten or more counts. CDR3 region: CASSRTSGNTGELFF. DNA for the CDR3: TGTGCCAGCAGCCGGACTAGCGGGAACACCGGGGAGCTGTTTTTT. The chain is built from TRBV7-9 and TRBJ2-2; 10 nucleotides align to TRBD2. CDR1 and CDR2 (germline): SEHNR, FQNEAQ (reference sequence). CDR3 length: 15 amino acids. V shed 5 bases and J 1 base; nucleotides not matched to a gene: 1.

This clonotype appeared many times. The gene calls are TRBV6-1 and TRBJ2-2; unclear D gene. Looked up from germline, CDR1 is MNHNS and CDR2 is SASEGT. This CDR3 spans 13 amino acids. V shed 6 bases and J shed 5 bases, with 10 bases lying between them. CDR3 amino acids: CASRPTSTGELFF. In nucleotides, the CDR3 is TGTGCCAGCAGACCTACAAGTACCGGGGAGCTGTTTTTT.

This clonotype was observed a few times. The rearrangement uses TRBV2 and TRBJ2-7, with TRBD1 identical over 8 bases. Germline CDR1 SNHLY, CDR2 FYNNEI. V lost 3 bases to trimming and J lost 3 bases; unmatched junction nucleotides: 4. CDR3 length: 14 amino acids. The CDR3 sequence is CASSDGQGRYEQYF. CDR3 sequence (DNA): TGTGCCAGCAGTGACGGACAGGGTCGCTACGAGCAGTACTTC.

This clonotype was counted many times. This chain uses TRBV12-3 or TRBV12-4 with TRBJ2-7, with D uncertain. With 6 bases removed from V and 0 bases from J, the gap between germline ends came to 12 bases. The CDR3 loop spans 14 amino acids. The CDR3 DNA follows: TGTGCCAGCAGCCAAATCGCCATCTCCTACGAGCAGTACTTC. Translating it yields CASSQIAISYEQYF.

This clonotype occurred many times. The genes are TRBV5-6 and TRBJ2-1; 15 bases are a match to TRBD2. Germline trimming cut 6 bases from V and 12 bases from J; bases unmatched to any gene: 4. The CDR3 spans 13 residues. Germline V lookup: CDR1 SGHDT, CDR2 YYEEEE. CDR3 bases: TGTGCCAGCAACACGGGACTAGCGGGGGGGCAGTTCTTC. This encodes CASNTGLAGGQFF.

This clonotype was counted ten times or more. The genes are TRBV18 and TRBJ2-7, with 9 bases aligning to TRBD1. The CDR3 consists of 14 residues. CDR1 is KGHSH and CDR2 is LQKENI in the germline V gene. J gave up 2 bases and V 2 bases, and 1 base lay outside the gene matches. The DNA for the CDR3 is TGTGCCAGCTCACCAGGACAGGGGACCTACGAGCAGTACTTC. Translated: CASSPGQGTYEQYF. Full variable domain (outside the CDR3, taken from reference TRBV18 and TRBJ2-7): NAGVMQNPRHLVRRRGQEARLRCSPMKGHSHVYWYRQLPEEGLKFMVYLQKENIIDESGMPKERFSAEFPKEGPSILRIQQVVRGDSAAYFCASSPGQGTYEQYFGPGTRLTVT.

This clonotype was seen ten or more times. This chain uses TRBV11-2 with TRBJ1-1; D gene uncertain. V was trimmed by 1 base and J by 0 bases, leaving 12 bases between them. The CDR3 has 16 amino acids. Germline CDR1 SGHAT, CDR2 FQNNGV. The CDR3 DNA follows: TGTGCCAGCAGCTTAGGACTCCGGAGCTTGAACACTGAAGCTTTCTTT. It encodes CASSLGLRSLNTEAFF.

There are many counts of this clonotype. This chain connects TRBV15 to TRBJ2-2; 7 nucleotides align to TRBD1. CDR1 is LNHNV and CDR2 is YYDKDF in the germline V gene (reference sequence). J was trimmed by 7 bases and V by 5 bases; bases with no gene match: 7. The CDR3 contains 14 residues. Here the CDR3 DNA reads TGTGCCACCAGCCAAGACAGGGTAATCGGGGAGCTGTTTTTT. This codes for CATSQDRVIGELFF. Combining the CDR3 with reference TRBV15 and TRBJ2-2 gives the whole variable domain DAMVIQNPRYQVTQFGKPVTLSCSQTLNHNVMYWYQQKSSQAPKLLFHYYDKDFNNEADTPDNFQSRRPNTSFCFLDIRSPGLGDTAMYLCATSQDRVIGELFFGEGSRLTVL.

This clonotype was seen at least ten times. V gene TRBV12-3 or TRBV12-4 combines with J gene TRBJ2-4; D is possibly TRBD1 (5 bases). There are 13 residues in the CDR3. V lost 3 bases to trimming and J lost 7 bases, with 10 bases between them. CDR3 loop: CASSFGAGNIQYF. The CDR3 DNA reads as TGTGCCAGCAGTTTTGGGGCAGGGAACATTCAGTACTTC.

This chain uses TRBV10-2 with TRBJ1-2, with TRBD1 matching over 9 bases. CDR1 is WSHSY and CDR2 is SAAADI in the germline V gene. CDR3 size: 13 residues. The V gene end was trimmed by 7 bases and the J gene end by 4 bases; junction bases not matched to a gene: 4. The CDR3 sequence: CASIPGQGYGYTF. The CDR3 DNA is TGCGCCAGCATCCCGGGACAGGGCTATGGCTACACCTTC.

This clonotype was picked up many times. Possible read error: a much larger clone is one base away. The rearrangement uses TRBV27 and TRBJ2-2; TRBD2 matches at 8 bases. Germline CDR1 MNHEY, CDR2 SMNVEV (reference sequence). This CDR3 spans 18 amino acids. V lost 7 bases and J lost 5; bases outside the gene matches: 18. CDR3 coding DNA: TGTGCCAGCAAGGGACTAGTGGGGGCTGGGGTGAGAACCGGGGAGCTGTTTTTT. As protein: CASKGLVGAGVRTGELFF.

This clonotype was counted many times. The genes are TRBV28 and TRBJ1-1; D uncertain. The ends were cut back, 7 bases at V and 0 bases at J, with 9 bases in the middle. The CDR3 contains 13 residues. The V gene's germline CDR1 is MDHEN and CDR2 SYDVKM. This CDR3 reads CASKRNMNTEAFF. Here the CDR3 DNA reads TGTGCCAGCAAAAGGAACATGAACACTGAAGCTTTCTTT.

There are many counts of this clonotype. This chain uses TRBV20-1 with TRBJ1-5; perhaps TRBD1 as D (5 bases). Trimming cost V 4 bases and J 0 bases, with 25 bases left between them. The CDR3 sequence is 19 residues long. Germline V gene lookup returns CDR1 DFQATT and CDR2 SNEGSKA (reference sequence). This CDR3 is CSAIPPRELGVYSNQPQHF. As DNA, the CDR3 is TGCAGTGCTATCCCCCCCAGGGAGCTCGGCGTTTATAGCAATCAGCCCCAGCATTTT.

This clonotype was seen repeatedly, ten times or more. The chain combines TRBV7-9 with TRBJ2-7; the match to TRBD2 covers 9 bases. CDR3 size: 15 residues. V was clipped by 0 bases and J by 2 bases; unmatched bases: 2. Germline V CDR1 and CDR2: SEHNR, FQNEAQ (reference sequence). The CDR3 DNA reads as TGTGCCAGCAGCTTAGCTAGCGGGGGAGCCTACGAGCAGTACTTC. Encoded protein: CASSLASGGAYEQYF.

V usage is TRBV27 and J usage is TRBJ1-2; possible D gene TRBD1, 5 bases. The germline V and J ends were trimmed by 2 bases and 8 bases, with 15 bases remaining between them. Germline values: CDR1 MNHEY, CDR2 SMNVEV (reference sequence). The CDR3 has 14 residues. The CDR3: CASSLRGSLWGYTF. The CDR3 DNA reads as TGTGCCAGCAGTTTACGGGGGAGTCTTTGGGGCTACACCTTC.

This clonotype was counted ten times or more. This chain joins TRBV5-1 and TRBJ2-1; D is unresolved. From germline, CDR1 is SGHRS and CDR2 YFSETQ. The V end was cut by 3 bases, the J end by 0 bases, with 10 bases between. The CDR3 loop spans 15 amino acids. The chain's CDR3 is CASSSQVSSYNEQFF. The DNA for the CDR3 is TGCGCCAGCAGCTCACAAGTCAGCTCCTACAATGAGCAGTTCTTC.

This clonotype was seen repeatedly, ten times or more. This chain joins TRBV10-1 and TRBJ2-7, with D unclear. This CDR3 is built from 13 residues. Germline V gene lookup returns CDR1 WNHNN and CDR2 SYGVQD (reference sequence). Trimming left V 5 bases short and J 2 bases short, with 10 bases between. This CDR3 reads CASSPRRAYEQYF. Here the CDR3 DNA reads TGCGCCAGCAGTCCTCGGCGTGCCTACGAGCAGTACTTC.

This clonotype was seen ten or more times. The rearrangement joins TRBV7-2 to TRBJ2-6, with no clear D. V lost 1 base and J 2 bases, leaving 3 bases between the germline ends. Per the germline V gene, CDR1 is SGHTA and CDR2 is FQGNSA. This CDR3 spans 14 amino acids. This CDR3 reads CASSLGAGANVLTF. DNA for the CDR3: TGTGCCAGCAGCTTAGGAGCTGGGGCCAACGTCCTGACTTTC.

This chain joins TRBV6-5 and TRBJ1-1, with D hard to call. The ends were cut back, 5 bases at V and 3 bases at J, with 7 bases in the middle. Looked up from germline, CDR1 is MNHEY and CDR2 is SVGAGI. CDR3 length: 12 amino acids. CDR3 sequence reads: CASSTVDTEAFF. The DNA for the CDR3 is TGTGCCAGCAGTACAGTGGACACTGAAGCTTTCTTT.